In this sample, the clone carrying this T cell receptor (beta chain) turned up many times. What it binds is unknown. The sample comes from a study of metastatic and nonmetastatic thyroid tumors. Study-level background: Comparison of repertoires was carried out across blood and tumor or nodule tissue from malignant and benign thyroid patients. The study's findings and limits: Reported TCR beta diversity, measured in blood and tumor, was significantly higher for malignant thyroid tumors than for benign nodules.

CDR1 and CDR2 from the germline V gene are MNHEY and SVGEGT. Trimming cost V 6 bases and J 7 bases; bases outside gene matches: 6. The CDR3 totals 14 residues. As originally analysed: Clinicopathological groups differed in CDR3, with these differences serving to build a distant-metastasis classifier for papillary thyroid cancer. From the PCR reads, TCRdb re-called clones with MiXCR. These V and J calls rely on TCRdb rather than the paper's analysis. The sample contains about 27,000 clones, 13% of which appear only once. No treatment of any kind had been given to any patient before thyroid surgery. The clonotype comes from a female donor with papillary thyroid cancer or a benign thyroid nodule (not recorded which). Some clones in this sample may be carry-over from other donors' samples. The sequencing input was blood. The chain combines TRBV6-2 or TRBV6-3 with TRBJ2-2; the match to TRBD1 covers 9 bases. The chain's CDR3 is CASRGQGTVGELFF. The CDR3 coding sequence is TGTGCCAGCAGAGGACAGGGGACGGTCGGGGAGCTGTTTTTT.